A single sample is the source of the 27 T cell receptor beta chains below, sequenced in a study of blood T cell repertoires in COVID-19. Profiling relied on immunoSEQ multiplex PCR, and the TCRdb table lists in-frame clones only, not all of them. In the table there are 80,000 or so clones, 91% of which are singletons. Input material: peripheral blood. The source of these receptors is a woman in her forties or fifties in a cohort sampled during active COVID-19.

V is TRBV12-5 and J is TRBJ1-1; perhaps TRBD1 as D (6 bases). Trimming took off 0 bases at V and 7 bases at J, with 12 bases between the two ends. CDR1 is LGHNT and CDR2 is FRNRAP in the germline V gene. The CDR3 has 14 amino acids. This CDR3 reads CASGLVGGLGEAFF. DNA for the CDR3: TGTGCTAGTGGTTTGGTGGGGGGGCTGGGTGAAGCTTTCTTT.

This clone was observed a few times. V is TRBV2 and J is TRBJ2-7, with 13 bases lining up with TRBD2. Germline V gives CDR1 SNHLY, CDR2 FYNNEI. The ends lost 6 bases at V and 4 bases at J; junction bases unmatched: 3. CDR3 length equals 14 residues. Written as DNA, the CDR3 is TGTGCCAGCAGAGCGACTAGCGGGGGGTACGAGCAGTACTTC. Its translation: CASRATSGGYEQYF.

The CDR3 coding sequence is TGTGCCACTTCGATGGCGGGGGGATACAATGAGCAGTTCTTC. Translation: CATSMAGGYNEQFF. This chain uses TRBV3-1 (or the pseudogene TRBV3-2) with TRBJ2-1; TRBD2 matches 8 bases. The germline gives CDR1 LGHDT, CDR2 YNNKEL (reference sequence). The CDR3 has 14 amino acids. V was pared by 10 bases and J by 4 bases, with 9 bases of the junction left unmatched.

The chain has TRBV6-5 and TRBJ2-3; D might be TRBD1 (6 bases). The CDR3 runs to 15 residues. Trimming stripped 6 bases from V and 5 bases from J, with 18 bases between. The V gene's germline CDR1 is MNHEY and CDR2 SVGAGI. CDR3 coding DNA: TGTGCCAGCAGAAAGAGGGGGATGGGGGTAGATACGCAGTATTTT. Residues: CASRKRGMGVDTQYF.

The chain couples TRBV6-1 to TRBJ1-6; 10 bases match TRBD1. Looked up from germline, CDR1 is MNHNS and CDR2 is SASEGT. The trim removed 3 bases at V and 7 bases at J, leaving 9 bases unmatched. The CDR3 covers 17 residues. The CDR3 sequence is CASSDQPGQGWNSPLHF. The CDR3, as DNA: TGTGCCAGCAGTGACCAACCGGGACAGGGGTGGAATTCACCCCTCCACTTT.

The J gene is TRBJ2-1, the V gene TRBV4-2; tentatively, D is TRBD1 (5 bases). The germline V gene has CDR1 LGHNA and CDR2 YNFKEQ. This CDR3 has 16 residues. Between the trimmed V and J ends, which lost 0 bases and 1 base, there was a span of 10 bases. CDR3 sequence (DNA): TGTGCCAGCAGCCAAGAGGTTGGGGCTTCCTACAATGAGCAGTTCTTC. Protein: CASSQEVGASYNEQFF.

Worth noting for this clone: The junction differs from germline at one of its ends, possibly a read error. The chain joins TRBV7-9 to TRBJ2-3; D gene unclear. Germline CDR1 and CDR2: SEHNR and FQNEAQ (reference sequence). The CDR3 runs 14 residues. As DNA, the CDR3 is TGTGCCAGCAGTTTAGTGCGATCTACAGATACGCAGTATTTT. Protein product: CASSLVRSTDTQYF.

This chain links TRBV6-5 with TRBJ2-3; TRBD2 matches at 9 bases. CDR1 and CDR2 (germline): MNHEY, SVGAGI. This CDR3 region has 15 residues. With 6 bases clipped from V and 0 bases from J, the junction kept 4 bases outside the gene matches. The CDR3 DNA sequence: TGTGCCAGCAGGCTTAGCGGGAGTAGCACAGATACGCAGTATTTT. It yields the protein CASRLSGSSTDTQYF.

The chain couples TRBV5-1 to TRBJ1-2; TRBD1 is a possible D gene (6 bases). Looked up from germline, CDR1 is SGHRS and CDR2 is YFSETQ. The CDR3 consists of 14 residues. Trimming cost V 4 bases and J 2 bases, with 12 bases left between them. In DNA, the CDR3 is TGCGCCAGCAGCCAAGGAACAGGGAACTATGGCTACACCTTC. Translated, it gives CASSQGTGNYGYTF.

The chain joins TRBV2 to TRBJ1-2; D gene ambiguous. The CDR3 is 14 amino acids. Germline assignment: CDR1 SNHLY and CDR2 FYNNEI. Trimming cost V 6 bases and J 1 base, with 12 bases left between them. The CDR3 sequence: CASRRGEGNYGYTF. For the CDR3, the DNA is TGTGCCAGCAGGCGGGGAGAGGGTAACTATGGCTACACCTTC. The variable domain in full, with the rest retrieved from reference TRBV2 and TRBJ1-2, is EPEVTQTPSHQVTQMGQEVILRCVPISNHLYFYWYRQILGQKVEFLVSFYNNEISEKSEIFDDQFSVERPDGSNFTLKIRSTKLEDSAMYFCASRRGEGNYGYTFGSGTRLTVV.

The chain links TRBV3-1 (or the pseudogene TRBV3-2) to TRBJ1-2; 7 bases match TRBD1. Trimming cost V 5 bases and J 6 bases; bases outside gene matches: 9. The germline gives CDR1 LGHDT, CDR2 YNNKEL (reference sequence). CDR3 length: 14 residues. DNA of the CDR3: TGTGCCAGCAGCTCCGGACCGGGACAGCATGGCTACACCTTC. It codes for CASSSGPGQHGYTF.

As DNA, the CDR3 is TGTGCCAGCAGCCGGGACAGCACCGCAACTAATGAAAAACTGTTTTTT. It yields the protein CASSRDSTATNEKLFF. This rearrangement joins TRBV14 to TRBJ1-4, with 7 bases matching TRBD1. The CDR3 has 16 amino acids. CDR1 and CDR2 (germline): SGHDN, FVKESK. Losses at the gene ends were 4 bases for V and 0 bases for J; bases not matched to a gene: 5. Filled out from reference TRBV14 and TRBJ1-4, the complete variable domain reads EAGVTQFPSHSVIEKGQTVTLRCDPISGHDNLYWYRRVMGKEIKFLLHFVKESKQDESGMPNNRFLAERTGGTYSTLKVQPAELEDSGVYFCASSRDSTATNEKLFFGSGTQLSVL.

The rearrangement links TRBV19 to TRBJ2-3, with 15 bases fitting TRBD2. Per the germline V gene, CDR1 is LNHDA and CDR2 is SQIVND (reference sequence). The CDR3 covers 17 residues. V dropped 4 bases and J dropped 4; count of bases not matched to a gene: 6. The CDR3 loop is CASSNGTSGGRADTQYF. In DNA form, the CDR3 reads TGTGCCAGTAGTAACGGGACTAGCGGGGGGCGAGCAGATACGCAGTATTTT.

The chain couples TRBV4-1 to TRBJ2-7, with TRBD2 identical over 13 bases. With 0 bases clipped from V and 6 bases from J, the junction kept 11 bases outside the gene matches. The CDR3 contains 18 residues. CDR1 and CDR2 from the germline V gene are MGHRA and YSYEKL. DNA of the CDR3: TGCGCCAGCAGCCAAGATGTCTTAAGACTAGCGGGAGGTTCCGAGCAGTACTTC. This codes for CASSQDVLRLAGGSEQYF.

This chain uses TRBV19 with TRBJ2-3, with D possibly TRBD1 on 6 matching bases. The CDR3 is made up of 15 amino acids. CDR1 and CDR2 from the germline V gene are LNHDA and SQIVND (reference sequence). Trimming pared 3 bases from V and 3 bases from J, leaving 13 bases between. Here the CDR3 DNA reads TGTGCCAGTAGTATTGCCAGGGGCAGTACAGATACGCAGTATTTT. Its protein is CASSIARGSTDTQYF.

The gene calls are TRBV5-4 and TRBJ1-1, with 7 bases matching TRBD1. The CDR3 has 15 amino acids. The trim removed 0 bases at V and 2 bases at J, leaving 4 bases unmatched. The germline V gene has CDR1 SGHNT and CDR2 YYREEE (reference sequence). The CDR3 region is CASSLVDRLNTEAFF. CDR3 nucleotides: TGTGCCAGCAGCTTGGTGGACAGGCTTAACACTGAAGCTTTCTTT.

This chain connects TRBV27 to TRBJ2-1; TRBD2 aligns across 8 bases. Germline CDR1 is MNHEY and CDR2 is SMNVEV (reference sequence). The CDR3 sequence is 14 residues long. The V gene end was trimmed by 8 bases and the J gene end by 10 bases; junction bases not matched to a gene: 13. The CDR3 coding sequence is TGTGCCAGCTTCCCCAGGCTGGCGGGGGGCGAGCAGTTCTTC. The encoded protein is CASFPRLAGGEQFF.

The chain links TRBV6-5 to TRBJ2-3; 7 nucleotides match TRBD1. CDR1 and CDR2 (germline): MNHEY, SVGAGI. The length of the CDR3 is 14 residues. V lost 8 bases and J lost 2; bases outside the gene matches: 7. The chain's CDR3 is CASSRTGLTDTQYF. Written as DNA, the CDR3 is TGTGCCAGCTCCCGGACAGGTCTCACAGATACGCAGTATTTT.

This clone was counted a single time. DNA for the CDR3: TGTGCCATCAGTGAGTCACAGGCCGGGGATACGCAGTATTTT. It yields the protein CAISESQAGDTQYF. V usage is TRBV10-3 and J usage is TRBJ2-3; D is perhaps TRBD1 (5 bases). The CDR3 is 14 amino acids. Germline V gives CDR1 ENHRY, CDR2 SYGVKD. V was clipped by 0 bases and J by 6 bases, with 10 bases between them.

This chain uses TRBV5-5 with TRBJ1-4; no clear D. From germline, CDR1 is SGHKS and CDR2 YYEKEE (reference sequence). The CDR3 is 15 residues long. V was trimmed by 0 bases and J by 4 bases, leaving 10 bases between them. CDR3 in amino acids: CASSLEPADNEKLFF. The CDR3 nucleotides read TGTGCCAGCAGCTTGGAACCCGCGGATAATGAAAAACTGTTTTTT.

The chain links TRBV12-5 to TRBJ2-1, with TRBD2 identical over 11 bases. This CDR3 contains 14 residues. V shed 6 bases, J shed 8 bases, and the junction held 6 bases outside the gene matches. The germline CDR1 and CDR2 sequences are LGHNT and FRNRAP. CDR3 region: CASGVAGGPDEQFF. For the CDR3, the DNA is TGTGCTAGTGGGGTAGCGGGAGGGCCCGATGAGCAGTTCTTC.

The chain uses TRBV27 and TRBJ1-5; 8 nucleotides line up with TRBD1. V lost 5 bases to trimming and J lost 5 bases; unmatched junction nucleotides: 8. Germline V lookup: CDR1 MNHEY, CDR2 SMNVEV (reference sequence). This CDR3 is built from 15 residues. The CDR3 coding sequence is TGTGCCAGCAGTGGCCAGGGGGCCGGGTATCAGCCCCAGCATTTT. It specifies CASSGQGAGYQPQHF.

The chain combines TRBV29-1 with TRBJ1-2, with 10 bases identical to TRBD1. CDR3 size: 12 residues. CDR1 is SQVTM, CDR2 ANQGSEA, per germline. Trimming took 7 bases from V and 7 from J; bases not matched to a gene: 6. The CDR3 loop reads CSARQGAGGYTF. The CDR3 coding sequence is TGCAGCGCCCGACAGGGGGCGGGTGGCTACACCTTC.

The CDR3 sequence is CASSPGGREKLFF. CDR3 DNA: TGTGCCAGCAGCCCCGGGGGGCGTGAAAAACTGTTTTTT. The V call is TRBV6-5, the J call TRBJ1-4, with a possible D match to TRBD1 (6 bases). CDR3 length: 13 amino acids. V was clipped by 6 bases and J by 7 bases, with 12 bases between them. Germline-derived CDR1 and CDR2 are MNHEY and SVGAGI.

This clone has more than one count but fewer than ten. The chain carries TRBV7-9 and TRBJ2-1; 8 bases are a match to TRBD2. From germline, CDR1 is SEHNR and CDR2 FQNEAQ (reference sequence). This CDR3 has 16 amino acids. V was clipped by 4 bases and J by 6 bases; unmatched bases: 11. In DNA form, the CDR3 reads TGTGCCAGCAGCTCCATAGCGGGGAGAGGGGGCAATGAGCAGTTCTTC. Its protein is CASSSIAGRGGNEQFF.

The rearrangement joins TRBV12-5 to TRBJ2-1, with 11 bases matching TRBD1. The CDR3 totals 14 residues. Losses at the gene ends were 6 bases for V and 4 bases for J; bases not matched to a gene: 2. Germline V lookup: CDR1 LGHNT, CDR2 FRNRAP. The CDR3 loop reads CASGGTGGYNEQFF. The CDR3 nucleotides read TGTGCTAGTGGGGGGACAGGGGGATACAATGAGCAGTTCTTC.

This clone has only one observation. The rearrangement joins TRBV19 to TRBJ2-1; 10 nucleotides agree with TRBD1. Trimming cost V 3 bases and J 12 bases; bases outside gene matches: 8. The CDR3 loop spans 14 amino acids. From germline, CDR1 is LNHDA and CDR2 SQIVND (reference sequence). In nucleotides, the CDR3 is TGTGCCAGTAGTATTCGGGACAGGGGCTACCGGCAGTTCTTC. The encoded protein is CASSIRDRGYRQFF.